This TCR beta chain originates from a study of CD8 T cells in ankylosing spondylitis. Study conclusions and caveats: Ankylosing spondylitis blood appeared to carry a characteristic TCR beta motif of roughly 8 highly homologous variants.

V trimming: 2 bases; J trimming: 4 bases; junction bases outside the gene matches: 10. The CDR3 sequence is 16 residues long. The germline V gene has CDR1 MNHEY and CDR2 SVGEGT. TCRdb recomputed calls from the 5' RACE reads with MiXCR, one row per CDR3 protein. The sample lists fewer than 550,000 distinct CDR3 sequences, roughly 5% occurring once. This clonotype showed up many times. Antigen: not known. Sequencing input: blood, either unsorted or a sorted T cell fraction (not recorded which). V gene TRBV6-2 or TRBV6-3 combines with J gene TRBJ2-5, with 7 bases that match TRBD2. This clonotype was obtained from a male donor with ankylosing spondylitis. CDR3 sequence: CASSYTNGLVRETQYF. The CDR3 nucleotides are TGTGCCAGCAGTTACACGAACGGACTAGTAAGAGAGACCCAGTACTTC.